These 2 T cell receptor beta chains originate from one sample sequenced in a study of shared clonotypes between healthy human individuals (TCRdb year 2020). Library prep was done by the immunoSEQ multiplex PCR assay. TCRdb mirrors the immuneACCESS table, restricted to in-frame sequences. Some clones are absent from its copies; in checked studies, under half trace to an unresolved V gene, and the reason for the others is unknown. The sample table records around 1.9 million clones; 90% to 95% of these occur just once. The top ten hold roughly 1.7% of the sample. CD8 naive samples consisted of CD45RO-negative cells that were positively selected for CCR7, yielding a CD45RA+CCR7+ population without TemRA cells. The sample was naive CD8+ T cells from PBMCs. What the cell subset or site label conveys for this sample: CD45RA+CCR7+. The receptors originated from a man in his late teens or twenties in good health. Some clones in this sample may be carry-over from other donors' samples.

CDR3 in DNA: TGTGCCACCAGCTCAGAGGGACGGGGGACGAACCAGCGGTACTTC. Protein sequence: CATSSEGRGTNQRYF. The V call is TRBV15, the J call TRBJ2-7, with TRBD2 as a possible D gene (6 bases). CDR3 length: 15 amino acids. Germline loops: CDR1 LNHNV, CDR2 YYDKDF (reference sequence). Trimming removed 5 bases from V and 12 bases from J, with 26 bases in between.

This sequence joins TRBV19 and TRBJ2-3; TRBD1 aligns across 7 bases. Per germline, CDR1 LNHDA and CDR2 SQIVND (reference sequence). The CDR3 consists of 14 residues. The ends lost 5 bases at V and 4 bases at J; junction bases unmatched: 6. CDR3 sequence reads: CASSLLQGADTQYF. The CDR3 nucleotides read TGTGCCAGTAGTTTGTTGCAGGGGGCAGATACGCAGTATTTT.